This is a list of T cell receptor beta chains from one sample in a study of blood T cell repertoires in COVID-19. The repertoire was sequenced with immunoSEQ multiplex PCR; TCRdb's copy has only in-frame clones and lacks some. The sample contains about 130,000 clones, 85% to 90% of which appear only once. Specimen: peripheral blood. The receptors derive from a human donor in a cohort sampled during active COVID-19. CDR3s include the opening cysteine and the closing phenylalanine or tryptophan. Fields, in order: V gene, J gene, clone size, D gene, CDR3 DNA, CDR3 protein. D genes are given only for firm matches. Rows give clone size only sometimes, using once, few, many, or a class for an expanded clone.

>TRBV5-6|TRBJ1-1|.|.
TGTGCCAGCAGCTTGGCTGGTGACCCGGGGGGAACTGAAGCTTTCTTT
CASSLAGDPGGTEAFF
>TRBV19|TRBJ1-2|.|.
TGTGCCAGTAGTATTGGGGGGGGCGACTACACCTTC
CASSIGGGDYTF
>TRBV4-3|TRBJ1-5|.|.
TGCGCCAGCAGCCAAGAGTGGTCAGGTGATCAGCCCCAGCATTTT
CASSQEWSGDQPQHF
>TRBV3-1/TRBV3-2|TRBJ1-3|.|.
TGTGCCAGCAGCCTTAGATCCTCTGGAAACACCATATATTTT
CASSLRSSGNTIYF
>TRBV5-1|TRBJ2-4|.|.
TGCGCCAGCAGTCCTAGGTGGGGCGAAAACATTCAGTACTTC
CASSPRWGENIQYF
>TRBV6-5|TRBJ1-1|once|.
TGTGCCAGCAGTATCCAGGGAGGTGAAGCTTTCTTT
CASSIQGGEAFF
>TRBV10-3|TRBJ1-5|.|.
TGTGCCATCAGGGAGGACGGAGGGAGCAATCAGCCCCAGCATTTT
CAIREDGGSNQPQHF
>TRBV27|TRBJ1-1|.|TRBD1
TGTGCCAGCAGTCCGATCAGACAGGGAAACACTGAAGCTTTCTTT
CASSPIRQGNTEAFF
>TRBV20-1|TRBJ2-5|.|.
TGCAGTGCTAGTGTTCCGCGAGTGGAGACCCAGTACTTC
CSASVPRVETQYF
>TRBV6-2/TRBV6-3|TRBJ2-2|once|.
TGTGCCAGCAGTCCCTACAGGATAGCGAACACCGGGGAGCTGTTTTTT
CASSPYRIANTGELFF